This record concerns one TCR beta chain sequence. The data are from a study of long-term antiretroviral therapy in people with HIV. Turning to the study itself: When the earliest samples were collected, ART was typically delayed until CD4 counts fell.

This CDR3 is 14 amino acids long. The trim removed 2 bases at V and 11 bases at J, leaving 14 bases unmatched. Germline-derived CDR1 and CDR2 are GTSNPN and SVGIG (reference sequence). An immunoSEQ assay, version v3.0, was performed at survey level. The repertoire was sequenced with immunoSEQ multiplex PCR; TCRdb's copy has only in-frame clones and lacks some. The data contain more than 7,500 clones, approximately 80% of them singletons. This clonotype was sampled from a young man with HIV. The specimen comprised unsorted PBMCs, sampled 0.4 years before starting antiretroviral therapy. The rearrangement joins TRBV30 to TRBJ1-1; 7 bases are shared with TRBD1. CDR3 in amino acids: CAWSSTPQGGPAFF. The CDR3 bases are TGTGCCTGGAGTTCGACCCCCCAGGGGGGCCCGGCTTTCTTT. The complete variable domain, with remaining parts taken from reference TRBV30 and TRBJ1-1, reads SQTIHQWPATLVQPVGSPLSLECTVEGTSNPNLYWYRQAAGRGLQLLFYSVGIGQISSEVPQNLSASRPQDRQFILSSKKLLLSDSGFYLCAWSSTPQGGPAFFGQGTRLTVV.